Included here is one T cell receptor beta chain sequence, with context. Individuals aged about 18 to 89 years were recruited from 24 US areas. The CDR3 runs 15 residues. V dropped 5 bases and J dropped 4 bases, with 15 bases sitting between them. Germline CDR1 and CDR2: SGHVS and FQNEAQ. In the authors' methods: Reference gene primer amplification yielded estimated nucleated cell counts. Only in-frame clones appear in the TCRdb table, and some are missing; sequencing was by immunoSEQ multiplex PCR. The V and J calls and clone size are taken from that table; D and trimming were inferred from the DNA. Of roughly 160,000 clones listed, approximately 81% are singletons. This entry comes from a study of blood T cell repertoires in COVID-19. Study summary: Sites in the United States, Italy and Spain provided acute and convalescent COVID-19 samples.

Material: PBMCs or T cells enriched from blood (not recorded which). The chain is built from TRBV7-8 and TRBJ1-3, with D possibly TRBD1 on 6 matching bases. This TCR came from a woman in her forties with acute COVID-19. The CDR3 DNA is TGTGCCAGCAGCCCAAGGACAGTCCCGGGAAACACCATATATTTT. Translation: CASSPRTVPGNTIYF.